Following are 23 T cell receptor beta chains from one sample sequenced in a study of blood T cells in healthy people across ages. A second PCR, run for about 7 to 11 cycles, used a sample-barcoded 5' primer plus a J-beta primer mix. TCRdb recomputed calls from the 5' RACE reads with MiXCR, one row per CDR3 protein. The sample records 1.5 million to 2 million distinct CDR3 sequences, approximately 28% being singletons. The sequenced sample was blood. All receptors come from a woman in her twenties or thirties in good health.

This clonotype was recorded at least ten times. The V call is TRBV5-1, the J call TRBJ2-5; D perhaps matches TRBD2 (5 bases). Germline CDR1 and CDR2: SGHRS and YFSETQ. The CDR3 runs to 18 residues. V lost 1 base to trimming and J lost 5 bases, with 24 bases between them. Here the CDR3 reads CASSLIGVQSVYTETQYF. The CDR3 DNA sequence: TGCGCCAGCAGCTTGATCGGGGTGCAGTCCGTCTATACGGAGACCCAGTACTTC.

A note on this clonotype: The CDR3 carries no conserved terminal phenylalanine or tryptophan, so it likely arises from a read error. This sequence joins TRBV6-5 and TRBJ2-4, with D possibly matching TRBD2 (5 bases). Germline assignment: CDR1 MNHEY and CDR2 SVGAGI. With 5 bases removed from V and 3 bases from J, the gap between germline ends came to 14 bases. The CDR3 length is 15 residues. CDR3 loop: CASSKGRGFKNIQYL. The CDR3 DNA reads TGTGCCAGCAGTAAAGGACGGGGTTTCAAAAACATTCAGTACCTC.

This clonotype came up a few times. CDR3 coding DNA: TGCGCCAGCAGCTTCGGGACTGATGGGGCTTTCTTT. It translates to CASSFGTDGAFF. The chain joins TRBV5-1 to TRBJ1-1; tentatively, D is TRBD1 (5 bases). CDR3 length: 12 amino acids. V was pared by 2 bases and J by 11 bases, with 13 bases between. Germline assignment: CDR1 SGHRS and CDR2 YFSETQ.

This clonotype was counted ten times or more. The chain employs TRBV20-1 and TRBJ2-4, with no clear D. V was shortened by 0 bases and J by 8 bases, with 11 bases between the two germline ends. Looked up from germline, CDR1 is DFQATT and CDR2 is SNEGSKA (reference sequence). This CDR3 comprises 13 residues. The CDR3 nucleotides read TGCAGTGCTAGAGATCGCCGAGGCGACATTCAGTACTTC. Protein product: CSARDRRGDIQYF.

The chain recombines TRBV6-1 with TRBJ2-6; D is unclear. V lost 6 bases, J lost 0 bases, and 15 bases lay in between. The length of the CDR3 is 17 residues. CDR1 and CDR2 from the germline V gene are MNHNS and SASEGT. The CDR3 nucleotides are TGTGCCAGCAGCCGCGGTGCCTCGGACTCTGGGGCCAACGTCCTGACTTTC. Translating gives CASSRGASDSGANVLTF.

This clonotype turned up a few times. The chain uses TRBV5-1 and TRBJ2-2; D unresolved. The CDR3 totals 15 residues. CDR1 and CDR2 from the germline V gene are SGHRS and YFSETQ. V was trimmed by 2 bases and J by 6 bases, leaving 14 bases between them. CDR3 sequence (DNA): TGCGCCAGCAGCTTTGATGTAGGGATCTCCGGGGAGCTGTTTTTT. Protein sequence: CASSFDVGISGELFF.

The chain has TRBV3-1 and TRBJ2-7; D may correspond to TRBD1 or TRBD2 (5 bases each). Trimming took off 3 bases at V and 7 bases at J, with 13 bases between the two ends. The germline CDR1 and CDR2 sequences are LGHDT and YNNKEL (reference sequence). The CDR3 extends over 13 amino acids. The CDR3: CASSQGDRREQYF. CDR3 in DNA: TGTGCCAGCAGCCAGGGGGACCGCCGAGAGCAGTACTTC.

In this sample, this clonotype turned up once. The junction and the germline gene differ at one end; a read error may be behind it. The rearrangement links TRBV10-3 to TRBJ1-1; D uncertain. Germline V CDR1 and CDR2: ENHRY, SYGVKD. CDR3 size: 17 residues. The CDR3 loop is CATSDGLGRGPYTEAFF. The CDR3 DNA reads TGTGCCACCAGTGACGGTCTAGGCAGAGGCCCTTACACTGAAGCTTTCTTT.

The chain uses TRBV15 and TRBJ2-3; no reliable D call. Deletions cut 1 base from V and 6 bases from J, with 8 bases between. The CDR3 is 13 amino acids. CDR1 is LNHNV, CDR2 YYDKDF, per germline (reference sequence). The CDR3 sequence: CATSRGRRDTQYF. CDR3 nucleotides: TGTGCCACCAGCAGAGGACGCCGCGATACGCAGTATTTT.

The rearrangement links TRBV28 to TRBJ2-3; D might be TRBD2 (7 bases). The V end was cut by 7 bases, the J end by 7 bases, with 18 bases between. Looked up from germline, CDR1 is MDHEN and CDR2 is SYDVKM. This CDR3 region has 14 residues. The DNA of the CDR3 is TGTGCCAGCAAAAAATCCGGGGGGCTGAATACGCAGTATTTT. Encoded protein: CASKKSGGLNTQYF.

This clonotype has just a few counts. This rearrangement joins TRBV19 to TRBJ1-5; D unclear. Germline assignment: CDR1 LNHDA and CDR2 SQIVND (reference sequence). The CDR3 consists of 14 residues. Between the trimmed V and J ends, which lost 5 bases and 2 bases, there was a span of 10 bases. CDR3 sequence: CASSSAWGNQPQHF. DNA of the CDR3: TGTGCCAGTAGTTCCGCCTGGGGCAATCAGCCCCAGCATTTT.

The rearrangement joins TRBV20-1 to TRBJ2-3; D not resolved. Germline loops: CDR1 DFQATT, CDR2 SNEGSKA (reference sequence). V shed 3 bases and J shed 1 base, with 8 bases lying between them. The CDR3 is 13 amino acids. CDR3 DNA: TGCAGTGCTAGTTATAGGGGCACAGATACGCAGTATTTT. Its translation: CSASYRGTDTQYF.

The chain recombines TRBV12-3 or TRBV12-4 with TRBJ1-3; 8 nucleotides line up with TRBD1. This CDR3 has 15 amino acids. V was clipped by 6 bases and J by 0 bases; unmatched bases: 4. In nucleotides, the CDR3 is TGTGCCAGCAGGGGACAGGCTATCTCTGGAAACACCATATATTTT. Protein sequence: CASRGQAISGNTIYF.

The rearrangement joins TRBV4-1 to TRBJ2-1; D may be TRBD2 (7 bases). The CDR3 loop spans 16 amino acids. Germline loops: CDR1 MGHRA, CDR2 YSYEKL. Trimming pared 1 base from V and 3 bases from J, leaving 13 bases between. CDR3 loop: CASSQVGGPYYNEQFF. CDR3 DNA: TGCGCCAGCAGCCAAGTGGGGGGGCCCTACTACAATGAGCAGTTCTTC.

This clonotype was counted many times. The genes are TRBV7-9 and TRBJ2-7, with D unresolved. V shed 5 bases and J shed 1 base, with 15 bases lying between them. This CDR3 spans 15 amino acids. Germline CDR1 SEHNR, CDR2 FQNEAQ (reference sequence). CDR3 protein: CASSLDAILSYEQYF. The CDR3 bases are TGTGCCAGCAGCCTGGACGCCATCCTATCCTACGAGCAGTACTTC.

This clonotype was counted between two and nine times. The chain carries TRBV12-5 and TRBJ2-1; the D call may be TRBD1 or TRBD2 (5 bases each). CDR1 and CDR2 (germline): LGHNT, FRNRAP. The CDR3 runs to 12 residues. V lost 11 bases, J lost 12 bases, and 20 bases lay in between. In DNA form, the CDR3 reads TGTGCTTCGTCTCCGCAGGGAGCATTGCAGTTCTTC. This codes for CASSPQGALQFF.

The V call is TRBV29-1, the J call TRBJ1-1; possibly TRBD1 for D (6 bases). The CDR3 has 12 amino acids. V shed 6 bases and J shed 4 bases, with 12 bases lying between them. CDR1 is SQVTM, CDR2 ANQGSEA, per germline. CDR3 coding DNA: TGCAGCGTCGGAACAGGGACCACTGAAGCTTTCTTT. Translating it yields CSVGTGTTEAFF.

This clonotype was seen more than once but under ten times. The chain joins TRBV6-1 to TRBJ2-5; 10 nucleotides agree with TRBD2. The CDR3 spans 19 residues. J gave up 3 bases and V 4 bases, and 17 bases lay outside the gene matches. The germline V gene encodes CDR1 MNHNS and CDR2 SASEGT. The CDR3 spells CASSAPHPSIAGGEETQYF. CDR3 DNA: TGTGCCAGCAGTGCACCACACCCCTCGATAGCGGGAGGTGAAGAGACCCAGTACTTC.

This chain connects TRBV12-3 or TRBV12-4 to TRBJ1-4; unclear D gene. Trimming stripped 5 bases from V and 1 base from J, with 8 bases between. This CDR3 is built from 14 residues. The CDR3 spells CASSPQLTNEKLFF. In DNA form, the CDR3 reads TGTGCCAGCAGTCCACAGCTAACTAATGAAAAACTGTTTTTT.

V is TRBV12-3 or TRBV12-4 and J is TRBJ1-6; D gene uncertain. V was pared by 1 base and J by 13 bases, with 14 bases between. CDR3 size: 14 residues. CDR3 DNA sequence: TGTGCCAGCAGTTTAGGTCCGGGCGAGGTGCCCCTCCACTTT. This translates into CASSLGPGEVPLHF.

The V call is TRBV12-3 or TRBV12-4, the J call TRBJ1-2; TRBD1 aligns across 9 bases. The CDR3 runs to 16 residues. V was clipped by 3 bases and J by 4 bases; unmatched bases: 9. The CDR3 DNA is TGTGCCAGCAGTTTCGGTGGCGGACAGGGGATCTATGGCTACACCTTC. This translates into CASSFGGGQGIYGYTF.

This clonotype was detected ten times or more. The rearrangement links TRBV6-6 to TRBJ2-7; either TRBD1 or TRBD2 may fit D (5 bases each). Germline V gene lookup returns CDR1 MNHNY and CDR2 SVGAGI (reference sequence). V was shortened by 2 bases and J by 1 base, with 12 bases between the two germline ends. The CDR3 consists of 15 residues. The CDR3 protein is CASSYGRGESYEQYF. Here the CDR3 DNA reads TGTGCCAGCAGTTACGGGCGAGGGGAGTCCTACGAGCAGTACTTC.

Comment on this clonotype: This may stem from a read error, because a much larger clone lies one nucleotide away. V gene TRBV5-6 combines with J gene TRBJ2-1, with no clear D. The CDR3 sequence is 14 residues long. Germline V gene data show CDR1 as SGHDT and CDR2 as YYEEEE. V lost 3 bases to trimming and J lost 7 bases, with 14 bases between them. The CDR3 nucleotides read TGTGCCAGCAGCTATAATGGTCCTCGGAATGAGCAGTTCTTC. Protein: CASSYNGPRNEQFF.